This TCR beta chain derives from a study of blood T cells in healthy people across ages. Study results and caveats: Researchers judged that diversity estimates from one million T cells fell short of true values.

Turning to this clonotype: What it binds is not known.

Using a J-beta primer mix together with a sample-barcoded 5' primer, a second PCR was run for 7 to 11 cycles. TCRdb re-derived calls from the 5' RACE reads in MiXCR, one entry per CDR3 protein. The table has hundreds of thousands of distinct CDR3 sequences, about three fifths seen once. This CDR3 is built from 12 residues. V was pared by 4 bases and J by 1 base, with 7 bases between. CDR1 and CDR2 from the germline V gene are SQVTM and ANQGSEA. This TCR was sampled from a man aged 25-45 years in good health. The chain combines TRBV29-1 with TRBJ1-2; D gene unclear. The sequencing input was blood. In DNA form, the CDR3 reads TGCAGCGTTGTCGAGGATAACTATGGCTACACCTTC. Translating it yields CSVVEDNYGYTF. Filled out from reference TRBV29-1 and TRBJ1-2, the complete variable domain reads SAVISQKPSRDICQRGTSLTIQCQVDSQVTMMFWYRQQPGQSLTLIATANQGSEATYESGFVIDKFPISRPNLTFSTLTVSNMSPEDSSIYLCSVVEDNYGYTFGSGTRLTVV.